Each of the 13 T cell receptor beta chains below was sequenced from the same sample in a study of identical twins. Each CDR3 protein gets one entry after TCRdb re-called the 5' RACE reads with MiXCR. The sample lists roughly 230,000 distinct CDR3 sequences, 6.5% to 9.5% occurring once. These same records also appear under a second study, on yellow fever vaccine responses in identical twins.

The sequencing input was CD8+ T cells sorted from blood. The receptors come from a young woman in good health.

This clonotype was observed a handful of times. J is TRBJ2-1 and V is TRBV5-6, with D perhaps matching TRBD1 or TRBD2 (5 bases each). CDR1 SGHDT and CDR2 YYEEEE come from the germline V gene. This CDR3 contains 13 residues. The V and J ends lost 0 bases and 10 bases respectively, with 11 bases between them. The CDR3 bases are TGTGCCAGCAGCTTGGTCCAGGGAGAGGAGCAGTTCTTC. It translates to CASSLVQGEEQFF. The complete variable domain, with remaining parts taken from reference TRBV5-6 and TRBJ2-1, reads DAGVTQSPTHLIKTRGQQVTLRCSPKSGHDTVSWYQQALGQGPQFIFQYYEEEERQRGNFPDRFSGHQFPNYSSELNVNALLLGDSALYLCASSLVQGEEQFFGPGTRLTVL.

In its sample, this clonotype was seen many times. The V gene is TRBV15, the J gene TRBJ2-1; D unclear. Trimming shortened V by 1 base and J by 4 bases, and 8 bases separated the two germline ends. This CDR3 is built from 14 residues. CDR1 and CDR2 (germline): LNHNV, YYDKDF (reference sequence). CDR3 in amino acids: CATSRVEEYNEQFF. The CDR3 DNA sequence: TGTGCCACCAGCAGAGTTGAAGAATACAATGAGCAGTTCTTC. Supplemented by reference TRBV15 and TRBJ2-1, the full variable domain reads DAMVIQNPRYQVTQFGKPVTLSCSQTLNHNVMYWYQQKSSQAPKLLFHYYDKDFNNEADTPDNFQSRRPNTSFCFLDIRSPGLGDTAMYLCATSRVEEYNEQFFGPGTRLTVL.

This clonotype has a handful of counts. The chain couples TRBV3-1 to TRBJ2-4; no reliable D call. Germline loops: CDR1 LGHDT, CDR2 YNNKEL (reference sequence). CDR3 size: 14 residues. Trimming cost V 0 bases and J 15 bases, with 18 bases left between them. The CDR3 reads CASSQEATADNMYF. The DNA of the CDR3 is TGTGCCAGCAGCCAAGAGGCGACTGCTGATAACATGTACTTC. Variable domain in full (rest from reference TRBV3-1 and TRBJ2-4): DTAVSQTPKYLVTQMGNDKSIKCEQNLGHDTMYWYKQDSKKFLKIMFSYNNKELIINETVPNRFSPKSPDKAHLNLHINSLELGDSAVYFCASSQEATADNMYFGAGTRLSVL.

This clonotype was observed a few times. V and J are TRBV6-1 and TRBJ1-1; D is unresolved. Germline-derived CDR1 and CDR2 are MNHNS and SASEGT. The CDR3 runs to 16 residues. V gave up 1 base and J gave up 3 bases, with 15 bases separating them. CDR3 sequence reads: CASSEEGLSWDTEAFF. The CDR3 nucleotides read TGTGCCAGCAGTGAAGAGGGCCTATCCTGGGACACTGAAGCTTTCTTT.

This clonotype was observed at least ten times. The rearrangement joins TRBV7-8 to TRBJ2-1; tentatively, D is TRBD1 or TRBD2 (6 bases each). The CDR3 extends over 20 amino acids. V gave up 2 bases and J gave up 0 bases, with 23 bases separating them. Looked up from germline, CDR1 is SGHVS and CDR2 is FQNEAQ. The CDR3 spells CASSLNLGTSIGGSYNEQFF. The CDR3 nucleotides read TGTGCCAGCAGCTTAAATCTGGGAACTAGCATAGGGGGCTCCTACAATGAGCAGTTCTTC.

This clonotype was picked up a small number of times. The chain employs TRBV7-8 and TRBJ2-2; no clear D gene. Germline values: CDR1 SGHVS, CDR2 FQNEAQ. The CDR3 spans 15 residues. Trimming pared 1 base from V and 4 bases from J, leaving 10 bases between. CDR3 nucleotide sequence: TGTGCCAGCAGCTTAGGCGGTCTTCCCACCGGGGAGCTGTTTTTT. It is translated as CASSLGGLPTGELFF.

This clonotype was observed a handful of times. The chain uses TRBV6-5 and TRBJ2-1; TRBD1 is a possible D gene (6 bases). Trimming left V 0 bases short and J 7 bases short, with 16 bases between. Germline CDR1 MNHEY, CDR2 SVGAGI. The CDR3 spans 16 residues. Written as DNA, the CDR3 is TGTGCCAGCAGTTACTCGGGACAAACCAAGGGGAATGAGCAGTTCTTC. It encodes CASSYSGQTKGNEQFF.

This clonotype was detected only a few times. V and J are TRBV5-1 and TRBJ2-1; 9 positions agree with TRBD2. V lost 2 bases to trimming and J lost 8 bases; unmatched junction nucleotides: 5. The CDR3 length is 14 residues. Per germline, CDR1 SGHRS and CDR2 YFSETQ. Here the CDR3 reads CASSFDSGSDEQFF. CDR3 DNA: TGCGCCAGCAGCTTTGATAGCGGGAGCGATGAGCAGTTCTTC.

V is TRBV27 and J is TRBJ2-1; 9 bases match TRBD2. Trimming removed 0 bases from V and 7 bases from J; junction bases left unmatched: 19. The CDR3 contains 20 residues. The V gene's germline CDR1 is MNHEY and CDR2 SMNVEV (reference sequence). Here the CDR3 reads CASSLSHGLASLRNWNEQFF. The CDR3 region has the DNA TGTGCCAGCAGTTTATCGCACGGACTAGCGTCTCTAAGGAACTGGAATGAGCAGTTCTTC.

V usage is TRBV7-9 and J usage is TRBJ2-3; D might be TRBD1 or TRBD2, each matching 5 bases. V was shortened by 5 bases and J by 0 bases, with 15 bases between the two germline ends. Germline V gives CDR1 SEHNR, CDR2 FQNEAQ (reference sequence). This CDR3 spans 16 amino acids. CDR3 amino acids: CASSPARDDSTDTQYF. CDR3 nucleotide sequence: TGTGCCAGCAGCCCCGCAAGGGACGATAGCACAGATACGCAGTATTTT.

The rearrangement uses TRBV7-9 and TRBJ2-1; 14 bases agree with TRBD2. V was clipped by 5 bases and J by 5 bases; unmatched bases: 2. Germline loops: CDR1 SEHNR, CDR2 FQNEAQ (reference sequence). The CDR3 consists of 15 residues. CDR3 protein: CASSVGLAGDNEQFF. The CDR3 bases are TGTGCCAGCAGCGTGGGACTAGCGGGAGACAATGAGCAGTTCTTC.

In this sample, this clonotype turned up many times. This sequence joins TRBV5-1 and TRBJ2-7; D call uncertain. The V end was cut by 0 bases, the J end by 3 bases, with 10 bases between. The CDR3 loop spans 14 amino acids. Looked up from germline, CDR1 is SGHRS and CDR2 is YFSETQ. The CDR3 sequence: CASSLDSTGYEQYF. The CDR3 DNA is TGCGCCAGCAGCTTGGACTCGACCGGCTACGAGCAGTACTTC.

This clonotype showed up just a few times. The CDR3 reads CASSPYQELNTEAFF. The CDR3 bases are TGTGCCAGCTCACCATATCAGGAACTGAACACTGAAGCTTTCTTT. This sequence joins TRBV18 and TRBJ1-1, with D hard to call. V shed 2 bases and J shed 0 bases, with 10 bases lying between them. Germline lookup yields CDR1 KGHSH and CDR2 LQKENI. This CDR3 region has 15 residues.